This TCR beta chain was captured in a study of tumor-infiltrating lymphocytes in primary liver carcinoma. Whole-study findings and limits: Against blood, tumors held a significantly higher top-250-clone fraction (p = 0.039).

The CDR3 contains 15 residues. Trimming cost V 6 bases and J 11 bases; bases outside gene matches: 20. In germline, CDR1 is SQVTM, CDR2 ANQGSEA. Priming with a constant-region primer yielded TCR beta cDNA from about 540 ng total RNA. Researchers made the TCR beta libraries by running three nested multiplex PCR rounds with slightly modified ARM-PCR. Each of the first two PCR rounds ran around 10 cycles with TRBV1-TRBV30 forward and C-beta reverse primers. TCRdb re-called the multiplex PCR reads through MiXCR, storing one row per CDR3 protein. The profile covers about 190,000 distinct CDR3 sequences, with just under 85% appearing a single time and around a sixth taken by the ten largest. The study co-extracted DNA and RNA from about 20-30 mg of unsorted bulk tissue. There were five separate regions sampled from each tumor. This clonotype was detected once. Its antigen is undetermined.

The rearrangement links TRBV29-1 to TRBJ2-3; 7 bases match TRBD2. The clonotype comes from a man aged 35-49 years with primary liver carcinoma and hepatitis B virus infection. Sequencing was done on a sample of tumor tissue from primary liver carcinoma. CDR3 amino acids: CSVRTSGSRKGMQYF. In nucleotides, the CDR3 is TGCAGCGTACGGACTAGTGGGAGTCGGAAAGGTATGCAGTATTTT.